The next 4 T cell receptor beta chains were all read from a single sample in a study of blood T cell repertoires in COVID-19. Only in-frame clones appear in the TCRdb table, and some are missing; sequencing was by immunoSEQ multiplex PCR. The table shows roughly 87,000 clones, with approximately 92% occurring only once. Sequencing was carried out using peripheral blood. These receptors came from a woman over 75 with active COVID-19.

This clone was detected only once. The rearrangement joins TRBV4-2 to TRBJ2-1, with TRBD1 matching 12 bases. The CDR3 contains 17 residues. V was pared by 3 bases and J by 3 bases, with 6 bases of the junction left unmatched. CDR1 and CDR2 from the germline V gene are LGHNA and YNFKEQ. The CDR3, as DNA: TGTGCCAGCAGCCAGGCCGGGACAGGGGGCGGCTACAATGAGCAGTTCTTC. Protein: CASSQAGTGGGYNEQFF.

The CDR3 sequence is CASSYSEGRSAFF. The CDR3 DNA sequence: TGTGCCAGCAGTTACTCGGAGGGGCGATCAGCTTTCTTT. V gene TRBV6-5 combines with J gene TRBJ1-1; a possible D gene is TRBD1 (5 bases). Trimming stripped 0 bases from V and 10 bases from J, with 12 bases between. This CDR3 spans 13 amino acids. Looked up from germline, CDR1 is MNHEY and CDR2 is SVGAGI.

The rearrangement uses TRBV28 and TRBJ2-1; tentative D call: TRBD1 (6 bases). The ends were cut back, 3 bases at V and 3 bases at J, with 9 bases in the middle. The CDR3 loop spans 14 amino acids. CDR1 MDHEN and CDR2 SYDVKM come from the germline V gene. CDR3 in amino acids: CASSFGQLYNEQFF. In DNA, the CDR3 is TGTGCCAGCAGTTTCGGACAGCTCTACAATGAGCAGTTCTTC.

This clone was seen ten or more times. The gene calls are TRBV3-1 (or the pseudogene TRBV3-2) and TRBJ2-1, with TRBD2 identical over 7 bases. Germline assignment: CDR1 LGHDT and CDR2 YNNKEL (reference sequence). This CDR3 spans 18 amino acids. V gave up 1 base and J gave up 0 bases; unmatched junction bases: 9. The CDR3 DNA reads TGTGCCAGCAGCCAAGCCTCTGGGCGGGGGAGCTCCTACAATGAGCAGTTCTTC. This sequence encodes CASSQASGRGSSYNEQFF.